The rows below give T cell receptor beta chains drawn from one sample of a study of control samples from healthy donors and cancer patients. Clones were read by immunoSEQ multiplex PCR, and TCRdb kept only the in-frame ones, dropping some. In the table there are more than 95,000 clones, nearly 95% of which are singletons. The sample taken for sequencing was blood. The source of these receptors is a man aged 30-40 years in good health. Both conserved end residues are trimmed from each CDR3. A D gene is named only where the DNA matches it firmly. Not every row has a clone size; where given, it reads once, few, many or a size class.

size | D | V | CDR3
once | TRBD2 | TRBV7-8 | ASSRKGLAGANTGELF
. | . | TRBV6-5 | ASSSRGRATYEQY
. | TRBD2 | TRBV5-1 | ASSRGDYSPY
. | . | TRBV6-5 | ASSYFGGSNQPQH
. | . | TRBV19 | ASSMGVGERPEYGYT
few | . | TRBV7-3 | ASSQQGNTGELF
. | . | TRBV5-1 | ASSSSRDRWYEKLF
. | . | TRBV6-2/TRBV6-3 | ASSWGPNTGELF
. | . | TRBV5-1 | ASSSTAGRPNEKLF
. | . | TRBV14 | ASSPDGDTEAF
. | . | TRBV3-1/TRBV3-2 | ASSHGTRNTEAF
. | TRBD1 | TRBV13 | ASSLGGRGSRETQY
. | TRBD2 | TRBV9 | ASSPQVLAGGETQY
. | . | TRBV11-2 | ASSSGTSGGEQY
. | . | TRBV6-1 | ASSEYGGDEAGNTIY